The clone carrying this T cell receptor beta chain was counted between two and nine times. As yet, its antigen is unknown. Produced via immunoSEQ multiplex PCR; TCRdb's table is partial and in-frame only. The profile shows 110,000 or so clones, approximately 70% of them singletons. This specimen belongs to a study of shared clonotypes between healthy human individuals. Study-wide results and limits: Non-shared clonotypes had lower generation probabilities than those shared by all four donors. Among the subsets, naive ones generally showed larger estimated richness than memory ones.

Germline CDR1 GTSNPN, CDR2 SVGIG (reference sequence). This CDR3 comprises 15 residues. The V and J ends lost 2 bases and 4 bases respectively, with 15 bases between them. Source material: memory CD8+ T cells sorted from blood. Subset meaning: CD45RO+ cells pooled with CCR7-negative TemRA cells. The chain uses TRBV30 and TRBJ2-1; D might be TRBD1 or TRBD2, each matching 5 bases. This clonotype was sampled from a woman aged 25 to 45 in good health. In DNA form, the CDR3 reads TGTGCCTGGAGTCCCACAGGAGCGGAGTACAATGAGCAGTTCTTC. Its protein is CAWSPTGAEYNEQFF.